This T cell receptor (beta chain) stems from a study of sequential checkpoint blockade in melanoma. Looking at the study overall: Patients were randomized 1:1 to nivolumab-then-ipilimumab or ipilimumab-then-nivolumab first-line. Maintenance nivolumab came after either treatment sequence.

Described treatment: randomized to nivolumab then ipilimumab (arm A) or the reverse (arm B). No patient had prior DNA-damaging chemotherapy. PBMC sorting kept live CD3+CD8+ cells without CD19 or CD56. Only in-frame clones appear in the TCRdb table, and some are missing; sequencing was by immunoSEQ multiplex PCR. The sample includes about 22,000 clones, roughly 80% of them seen just once. The CDR3 runs 16 residues. The V and J ends lost 2 bases and 3 bases, in that order; junction bases with no gene match: 8. The germline V gene has CDR1 MNHNS and CDR2 SASEGT. The J gene is TRBJ2-7, the V gene TRBV6-1; 9 bases fit TRBD1. The source is a human donor with melanoma. Sequenced here: CD8+ T cells sorted from blood (inferred from file names), sampled from a patient given nivolumab and ipilimumab in sequence. Written as DNA, the CDR3 is TGTGCCAGCAGTGAATTGGGGACAGGGCCATTCTACGAGCAGTACTTC. Translated: CASSELGTGPFYEQYF.